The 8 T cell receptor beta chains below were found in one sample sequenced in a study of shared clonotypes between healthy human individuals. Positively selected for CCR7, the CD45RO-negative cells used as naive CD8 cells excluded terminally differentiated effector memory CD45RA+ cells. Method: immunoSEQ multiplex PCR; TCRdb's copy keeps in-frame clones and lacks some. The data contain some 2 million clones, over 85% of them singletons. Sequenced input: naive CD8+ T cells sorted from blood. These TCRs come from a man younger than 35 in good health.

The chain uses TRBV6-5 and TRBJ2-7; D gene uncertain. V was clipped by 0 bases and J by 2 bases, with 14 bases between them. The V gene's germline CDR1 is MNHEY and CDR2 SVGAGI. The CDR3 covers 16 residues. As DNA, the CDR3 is TGTGCCAGCAGTTACTCGGCAGGCCACGAAACCTACGAGCAGTACTTC. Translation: CASSYSAGHETYEQYF.

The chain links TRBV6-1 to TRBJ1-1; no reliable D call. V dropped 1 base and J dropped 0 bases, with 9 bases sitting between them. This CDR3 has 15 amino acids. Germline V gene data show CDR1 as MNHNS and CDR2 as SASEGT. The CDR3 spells CASSEGWKMNTEAFF. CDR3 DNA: TGTGCCAGCAGTGAAGGATGGAAAATGAACACTGAAGCTTTCTTT.

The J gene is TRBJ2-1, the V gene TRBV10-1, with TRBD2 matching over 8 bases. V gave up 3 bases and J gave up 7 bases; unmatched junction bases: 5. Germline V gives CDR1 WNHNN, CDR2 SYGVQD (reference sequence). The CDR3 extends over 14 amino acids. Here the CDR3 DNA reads TGCGCCAGCAGTGACGGGGGGGCCCAAAATGAGCAGTTCTTC. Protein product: CASSDGGAQNEQFF.

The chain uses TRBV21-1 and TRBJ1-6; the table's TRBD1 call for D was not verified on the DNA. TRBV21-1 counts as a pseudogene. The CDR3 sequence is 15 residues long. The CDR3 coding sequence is TGTGCCAGCAGCCCCCGGACAGGGAGGGAGTCACCCCTCCACTTT. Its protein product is CASSPRTGRESPLHF.

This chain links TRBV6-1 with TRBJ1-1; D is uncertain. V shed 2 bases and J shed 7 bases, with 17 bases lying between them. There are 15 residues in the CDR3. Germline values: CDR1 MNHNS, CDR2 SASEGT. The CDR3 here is CASSESWGGEDEAFF. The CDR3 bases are TGTGCCAGCAGTGAATCATGGGGTGGAGAAGATGAAGCTTTCTTT.

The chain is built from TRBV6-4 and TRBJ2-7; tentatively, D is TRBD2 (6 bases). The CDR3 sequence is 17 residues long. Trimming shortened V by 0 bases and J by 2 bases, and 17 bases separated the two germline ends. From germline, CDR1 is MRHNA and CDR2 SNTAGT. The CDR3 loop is CASSDSWDPGTPYEQYF. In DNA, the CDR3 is TGTGCCAGCAGTGACTCATGGGATCCGGGGACTCCCTACGAGCAGTACTTC.

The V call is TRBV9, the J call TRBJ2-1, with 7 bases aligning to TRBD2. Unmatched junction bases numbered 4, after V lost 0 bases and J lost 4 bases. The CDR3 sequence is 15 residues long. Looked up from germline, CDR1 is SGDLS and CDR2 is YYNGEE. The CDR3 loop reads CASSVGGDYYNEQFF. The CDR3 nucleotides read TGTGCCAGCAGCGTAGGTGGGGACTATTACAATGAGCAGTTCTTC.

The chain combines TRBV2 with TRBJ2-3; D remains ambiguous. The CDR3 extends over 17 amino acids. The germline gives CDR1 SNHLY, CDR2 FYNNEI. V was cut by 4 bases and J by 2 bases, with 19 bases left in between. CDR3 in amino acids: CASSGDRARTFTDTQYF. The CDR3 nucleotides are TGTGCCAGCAGTGGGGATCGGGCCCGAACCTTCACAGATACGCAGTATTTT.